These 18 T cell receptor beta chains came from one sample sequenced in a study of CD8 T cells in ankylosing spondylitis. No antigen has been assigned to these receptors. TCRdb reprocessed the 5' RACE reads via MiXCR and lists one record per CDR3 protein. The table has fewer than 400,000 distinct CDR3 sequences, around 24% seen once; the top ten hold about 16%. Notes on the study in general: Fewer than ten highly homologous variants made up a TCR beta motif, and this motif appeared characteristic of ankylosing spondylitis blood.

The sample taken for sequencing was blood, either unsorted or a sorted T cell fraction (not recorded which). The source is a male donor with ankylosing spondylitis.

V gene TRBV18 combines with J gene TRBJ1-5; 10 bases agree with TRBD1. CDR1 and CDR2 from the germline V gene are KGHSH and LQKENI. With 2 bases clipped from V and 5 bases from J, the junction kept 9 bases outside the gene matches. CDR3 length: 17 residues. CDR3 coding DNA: TGTGCCAGCTCACCAAGAGTTCCGGGACAGGGGTATCAGCCCCAGCATTTT. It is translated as CASSPRVPGQGYQPQHF.

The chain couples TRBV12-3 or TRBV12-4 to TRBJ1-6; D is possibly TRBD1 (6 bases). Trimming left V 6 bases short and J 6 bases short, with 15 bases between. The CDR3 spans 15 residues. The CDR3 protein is CASRFEGGFNSPLHF. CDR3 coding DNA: TGTGCCAGCAGATTTGAAGGGGGTTTTAATTCACCCCTCCACTTT.

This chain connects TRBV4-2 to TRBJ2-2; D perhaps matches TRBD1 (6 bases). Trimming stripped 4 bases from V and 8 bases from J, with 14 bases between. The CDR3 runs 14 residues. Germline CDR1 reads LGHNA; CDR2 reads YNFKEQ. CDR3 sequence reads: CASSRTRDIGELFF. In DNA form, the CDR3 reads TGTGCCAGCAGCCGGACCAGGGACATTGGGGAGCTGTTTTTT.

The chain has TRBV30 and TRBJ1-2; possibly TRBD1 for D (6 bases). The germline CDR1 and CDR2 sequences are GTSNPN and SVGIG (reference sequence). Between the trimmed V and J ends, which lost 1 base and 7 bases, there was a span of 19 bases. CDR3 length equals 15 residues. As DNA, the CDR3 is TGTGCCTGGAGTGCCAACTACAGGGTCCTCAGTGGCTACACCTTC. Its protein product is CAWSANYRVLSGYTF.

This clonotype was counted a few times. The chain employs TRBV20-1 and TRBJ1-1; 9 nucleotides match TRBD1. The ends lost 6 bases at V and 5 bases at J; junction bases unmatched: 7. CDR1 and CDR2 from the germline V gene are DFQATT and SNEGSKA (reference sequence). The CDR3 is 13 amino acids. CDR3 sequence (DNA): TGCAGTGCAACCGGGACAGGGCGAACTGAAGCTTTCTTT. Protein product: CSATGTGRTEAFF.

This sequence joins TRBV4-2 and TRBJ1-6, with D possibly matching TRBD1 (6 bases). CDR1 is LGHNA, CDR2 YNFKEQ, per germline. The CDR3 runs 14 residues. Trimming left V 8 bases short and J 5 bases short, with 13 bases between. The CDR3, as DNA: TGTGCCAGCCGGCGGGCAGGGGATAATTCACCCCTCCACTTT. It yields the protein CASRRAGDNSPLHF.

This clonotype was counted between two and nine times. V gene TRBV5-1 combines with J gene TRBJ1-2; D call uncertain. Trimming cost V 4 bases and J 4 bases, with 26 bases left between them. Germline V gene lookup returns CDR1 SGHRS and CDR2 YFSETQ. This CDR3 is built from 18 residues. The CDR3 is CASSPKGDATLSFYGYTF. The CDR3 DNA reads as TGCGCCAGCAGCCCGAAGGGAGACGCTACTCTTTCATTCTATGGCTACACCTTC.

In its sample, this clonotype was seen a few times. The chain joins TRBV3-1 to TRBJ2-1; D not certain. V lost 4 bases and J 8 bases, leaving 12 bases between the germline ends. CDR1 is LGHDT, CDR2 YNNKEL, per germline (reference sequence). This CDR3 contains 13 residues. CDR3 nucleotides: TGTGCCAGCAGCCGGGGTAGTGTGGATGAGCAGTTCTTC. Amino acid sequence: CASSRGSVDEQFF.

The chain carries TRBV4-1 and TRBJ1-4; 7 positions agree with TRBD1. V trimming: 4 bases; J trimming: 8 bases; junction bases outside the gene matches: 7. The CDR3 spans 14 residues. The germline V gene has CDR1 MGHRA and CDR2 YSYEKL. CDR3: CASSPWTGGEKLFF. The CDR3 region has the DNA TGCGCCAGCAGCCCCTGGACAGGAGGGGAAAAACTGTTTTTT.

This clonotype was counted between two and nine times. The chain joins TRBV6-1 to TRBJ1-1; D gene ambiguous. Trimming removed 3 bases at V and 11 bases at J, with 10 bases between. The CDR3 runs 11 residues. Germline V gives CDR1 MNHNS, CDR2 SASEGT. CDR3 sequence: CASSEGFRAFF. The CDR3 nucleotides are TGTGCCAGCAGTGAGGGATTTCGGGCTTTCTTT.

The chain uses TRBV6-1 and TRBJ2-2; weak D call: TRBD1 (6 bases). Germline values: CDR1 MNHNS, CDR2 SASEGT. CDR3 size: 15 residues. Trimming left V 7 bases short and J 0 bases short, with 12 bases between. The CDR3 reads CASKEGTSNTGELFF. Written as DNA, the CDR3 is TGTGCCAGCAAAGAGGGGACATCGAACACCGGGGAGCTGTTTTTT.

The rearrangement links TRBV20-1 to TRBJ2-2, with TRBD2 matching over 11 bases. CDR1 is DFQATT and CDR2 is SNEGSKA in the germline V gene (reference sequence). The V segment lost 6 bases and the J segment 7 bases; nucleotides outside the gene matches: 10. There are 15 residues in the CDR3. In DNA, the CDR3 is TGCAGTGCAGATAGCGGGAGGGCAGAAGACGGGGAGCTGTTTTTT. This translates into CSADSGRAEDGELFF.

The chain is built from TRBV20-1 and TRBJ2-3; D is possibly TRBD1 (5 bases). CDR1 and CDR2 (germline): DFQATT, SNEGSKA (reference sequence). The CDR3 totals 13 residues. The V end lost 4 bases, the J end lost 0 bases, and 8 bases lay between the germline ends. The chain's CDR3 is CSAMGPSTDTQYF. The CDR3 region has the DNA TGCAGTGCTATGGGGCCGAGCACAGATACGCAGTATTTT.

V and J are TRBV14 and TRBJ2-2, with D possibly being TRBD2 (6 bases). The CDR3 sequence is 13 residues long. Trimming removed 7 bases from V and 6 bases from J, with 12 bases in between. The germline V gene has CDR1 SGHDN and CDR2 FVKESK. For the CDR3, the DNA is TGTGCCAGCAACCCAACGGGGGCCGGGGAGCTGTTTTTT. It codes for CASNPTGAGELFF.

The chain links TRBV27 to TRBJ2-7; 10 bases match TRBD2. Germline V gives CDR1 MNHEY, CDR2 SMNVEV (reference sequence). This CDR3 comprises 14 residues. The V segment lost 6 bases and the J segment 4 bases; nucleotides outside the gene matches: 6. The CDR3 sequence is CASRLAGPIYEQYF. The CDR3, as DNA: TGTGCCAGCAGACTAGCGGGGCCGATTTACGAGCAGTACTTC.

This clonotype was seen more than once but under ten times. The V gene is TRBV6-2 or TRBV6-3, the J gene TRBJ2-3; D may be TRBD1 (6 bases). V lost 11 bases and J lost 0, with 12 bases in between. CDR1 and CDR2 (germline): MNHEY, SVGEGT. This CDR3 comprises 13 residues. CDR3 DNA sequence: TGTGCCGGAAGGGGGATTAGCACAGATACGCAGTATTTT. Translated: CAGRGISTDTQYF.

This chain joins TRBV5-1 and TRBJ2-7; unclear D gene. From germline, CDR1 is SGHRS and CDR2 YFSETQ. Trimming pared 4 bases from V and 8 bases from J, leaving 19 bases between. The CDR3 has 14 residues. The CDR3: CASSPPLGLDQQYF. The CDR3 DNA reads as TGCGCCAGCAGCCCCCCCCTGGGCCTCGATCAGCAGTACTTC. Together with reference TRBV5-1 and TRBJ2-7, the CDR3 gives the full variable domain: KAGVTQTPRYLIKTRGQQVTLSCSPISGHRSVSWYQQTPGQGLQFLFEYFSETQRNKGNFPGRFSGRQFSNSRSEMNVSTLELGDSALYLCASSPPLGLDQQYFGPGTRLTVT.

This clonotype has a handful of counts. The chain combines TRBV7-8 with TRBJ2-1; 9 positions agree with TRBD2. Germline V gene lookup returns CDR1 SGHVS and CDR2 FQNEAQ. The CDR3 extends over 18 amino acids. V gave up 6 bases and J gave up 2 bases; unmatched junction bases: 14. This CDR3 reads CASSWEGFSGSPYNEQFF. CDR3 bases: TGTGCCAGCAGTTGGGAGGGGTTTAGCGGGAGCCCCTACAATGAGCAGTTCTTC.